The 10 T cell receptor beta chains presented below share a single source sample, sequenced in a study of regulatory T cells in long-lasting Graves disease. As to time point: persistent/refractory GD, antithyroid drugs over 5 years with positive TRAb. Isolated PBMC RNA provided the starting material for the TCR library. HTBI primers from iRepertoire and Arm-PCR of CDR3 regions yielded the TCR beta libraries. Via MiXCR, TCRdb re-called the multiplex PCR reads, giving one row per CDR3 protein. The sample includes about 400,000 distinct CDR3 sequences, under 25% of them seen just once. Source: peripheral blood mononuclear cells (PBMCs), taken when the disease was refractory, from a patient treated with antithyroid drugs. All receptors come from a female donor with Graves disease.

This clonotype has only a few counts. The gene calls are TRBV18 and TRBJ1-1; 8 bases agree with TRBD1. The CDR3 totals 13 residues. Germline V gene lookup returns CDR1 KGHSH and CDR2 LQKENI. The J segment lost 11 bases and the V segment lost 3 bases, leaving 8 bases of the junction unmatched. CDR3 in amino acids: CASSPLQDRDAFF. Here the CDR3 DNA reads TGTGCCAGCTCACCGCTTCAGGACAGGGACGCTTTCTTT.

This clonotype was detected ten times or more. The chain combines TRBV28 with TRBJ2-7; tentatively, D is TRBD2 (5 bases). With 7 bases removed from V and 2 bases from J, the gap between germline ends came to 15 bases. The CDR3 spans 14 residues. Germline CDR1 MDHEN, CDR2 SYDVKM. DNA of the CDR3: TGTGCCAGCACGCGGGCCGGGTGGGCCTACGAGCAGTACTTC. It yields the protein CASTRAGWAYEQYF.

The gene calls are TRBV19 and TRBJ1-1; D unresolved. V was trimmed by 1 base and J by 1 base, leaving 7 bases between them. This CDR3 is built from 14 residues. Looked up from germline, CDR1 is LNHDA and CDR2 is SQIVND (reference sequence). The CDR3 DNA sequence: TGTGCCAGTAGTATAGGGGCGCGGAACACTGAAGCTTTCTTT. Amino acid sequence: CASSIGARNTEAFF.

This clonotype has a count of ten or more. This sequence joins TRBV12-3 or TRBV12-4 and TRBJ1-3; D is unresolved. CDR3 length equals 13 residues. Trimming took off 5 bases at V and 9 bases at J, with 14 bases between the two ends. The chain's CDR3 is CASSVNFGGTIYF. DNA for the CDR3: TGTGCCAGCAGTGTTAATTTCGGTGGCACCATATATTTT.

This clonotype showed up just a few times. The chain couples TRBV29-1 to TRBJ1-5; possibly TRBD1 for D (6 bases). The CDR3 is 16 residues long. Germline V CDR1 and CDR2: SQVTM, ANQGSEA. CDR3 in amino acids: CRSLKWGPSKGQPQHF. The CDR3 nucleotides are TGCAGATCGTTGAAGTGGGGGCCCTCCAAGGGTCAGCCCCAGCATTTT.

V is TRBV12-3 or TRBV12-4 and J is TRBJ2-4; 7 nucleotides match TRBD2. V shed 7 bases, J shed 7 bases, and the junction held 10 bases outside the gene matches. The CDR3 runs 14 residues. CDR3 amino acids: CASTSAGVPNIQYF. For the CDR3, the DNA is TGTGCCAGCACCTCGGCGGGAGTCCCCAACATTCAGTACTTC.

There are many counts of this clonotype. The V gene is TRBV3-1, the J gene TRBJ1-2, with D uncertain. The V and J ends lost 0 bases and 2 bases respectively, with 10 bases between them. The CDR3 is 15 amino acids. Germline V gives CDR1 LGHDT, CDR2 YNNKEL (reference sequence). The CDR3 here is CASSQEIRGNYGYTF. CDR3 nucleotide sequence: TGTGCCAGCAGCCAAGAAATAAGAGGGAACTATGGCTACACCTTC.

This chain links TRBV3-1 with TRBJ1-1; D possibly corresponds to TRBD1 (6 bases). Germline V lookup: CDR1 LGHDT, CDR2 YNNKEL (reference sequence). V was cut by 1 base and J by 8 bases, with 17 bases left in between. The CDR3 runs to 15 residues. The CDR3 loop is CASSQVVTGRVEAFF. The CDR3 DNA reads TGTGCCAGCAGCCAAGTTGTCACAGGGAGGGTGGAAGCTTTCTTT.

The table lists this clonotype with a few counts. The gene calls are TRBV11-2 and TRBJ1-4, with 10 bases that match TRBD1. Losses at the gene ends were 3 bases for V and 4 bases for J; bases not matched to a gene: 8. The CDR3 spans 17 residues. Germline V lookup: CDR1 SGHAT, CDR2 FQNNGV. DNA of the CDR3: TGTGCCAGCAGCTTCCGATTGACAGGGGGCCTTAATGAAAAACTGTTTTTT. Amino acid sequence: CASSFRLTGGLNEKLFF.

V usage is TRBV4-3 and J usage is TRBJ2-2; possibly TRBD2 for D (5 bases). V gave up 0 bases and J gave up 4 bases, with 12 bases separating them. Germline V lookup: CDR1 LGHNA, CDR2 YSLEER. The CDR3 length is 16 residues. The CDR3 is CASSQDPPGSTGELFF. Written as DNA, the CDR3 is TGCGCCAGCAGCCAAGATCCCCCGGGAAGCACCGGGGAGCTGTTTTTT.